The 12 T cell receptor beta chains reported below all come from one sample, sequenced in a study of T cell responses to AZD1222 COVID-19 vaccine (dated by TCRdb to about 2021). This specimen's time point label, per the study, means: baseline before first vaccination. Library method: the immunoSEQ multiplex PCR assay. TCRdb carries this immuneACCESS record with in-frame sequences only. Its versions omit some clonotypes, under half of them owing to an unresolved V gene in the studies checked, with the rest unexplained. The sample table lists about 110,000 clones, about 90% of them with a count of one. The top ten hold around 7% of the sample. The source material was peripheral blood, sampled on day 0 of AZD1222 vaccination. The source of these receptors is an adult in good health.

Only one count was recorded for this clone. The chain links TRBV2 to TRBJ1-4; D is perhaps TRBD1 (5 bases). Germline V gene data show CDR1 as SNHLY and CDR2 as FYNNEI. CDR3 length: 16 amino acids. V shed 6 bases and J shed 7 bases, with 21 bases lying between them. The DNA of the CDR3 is TGTGCCAGCAGCGGAGGGACGGGGGGGAGTGGTGAAAAACTGTTTTTT. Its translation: CASSGGTGGSGEKLFF.

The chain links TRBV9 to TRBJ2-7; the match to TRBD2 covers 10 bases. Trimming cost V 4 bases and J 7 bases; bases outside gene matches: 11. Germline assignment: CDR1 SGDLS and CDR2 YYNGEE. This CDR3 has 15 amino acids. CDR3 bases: TGTGCCAGCAGCCTTCGGGCTAGCGGGAGTGGTGAGCAGTACTTC. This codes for CASSLRASGSGEQYF.

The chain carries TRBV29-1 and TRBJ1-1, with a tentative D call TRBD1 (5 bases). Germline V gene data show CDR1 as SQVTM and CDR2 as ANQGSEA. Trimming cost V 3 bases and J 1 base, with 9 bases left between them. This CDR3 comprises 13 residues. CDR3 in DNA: TGCAGCGTTGATGTCGGGGCGAACACTGAAGCTTTCTTT. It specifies CSVDVGANTEAFF.

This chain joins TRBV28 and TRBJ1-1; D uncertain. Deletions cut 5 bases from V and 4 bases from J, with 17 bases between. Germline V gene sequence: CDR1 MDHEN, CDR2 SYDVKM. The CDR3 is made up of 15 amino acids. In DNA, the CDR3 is TGTGCCAGCAGTCCATCACGAACCGCGAGCACTGAAGCTTTCTTT. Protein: CASSPSRTASTEAFF.

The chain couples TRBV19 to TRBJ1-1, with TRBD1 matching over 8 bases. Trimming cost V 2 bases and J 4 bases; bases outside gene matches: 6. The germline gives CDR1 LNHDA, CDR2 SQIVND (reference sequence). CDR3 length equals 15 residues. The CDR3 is CASSIQTGASTEAFF. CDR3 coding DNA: TGTGCCAGTAGTATACAGACAGGGGCCAGCACTGAAGCTTTCTTT.

The CDR3 spells CASSPRGRGRLNTEAFF. In nucleotides, the CDR3 is TGTGCCAGTAGTCCCCGGGGGAGGGGGCGCTTGAACACTGAAGCTTTCTTT. This chain connects TRBV19 to TRBJ1-1; TRBD1 aligns across 7 bases. The CDR3 consists of 17 residues. Trimming cost V 5 bases and J 0 bases; bases outside gene matches: 12. Per germline, CDR1 LNHDA and CDR2 SQIVND (reference sequence). The whole variable domain, remainder taken from reference TRBV19 and TRBJ1-1, is DGGITQSPKYLFRKEGQNVTLSCEQNLNHDAMYWYRQDPGQGLRLIYYSQIVNDFQKGDIAEGYSVSREKKESFPLTVTSAQKNPTAFYLCASSPRGRGRLNTEAFFGQGTRLTVV.

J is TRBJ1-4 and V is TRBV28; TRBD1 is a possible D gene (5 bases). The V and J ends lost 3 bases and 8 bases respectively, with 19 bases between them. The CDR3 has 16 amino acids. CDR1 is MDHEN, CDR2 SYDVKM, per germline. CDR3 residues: CASSLGGTGTTEKLFF. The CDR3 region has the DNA TGTGCCAGCAGTTTGGGGGGGACTGGGACGACGGAAAAACTGTTTTTT.

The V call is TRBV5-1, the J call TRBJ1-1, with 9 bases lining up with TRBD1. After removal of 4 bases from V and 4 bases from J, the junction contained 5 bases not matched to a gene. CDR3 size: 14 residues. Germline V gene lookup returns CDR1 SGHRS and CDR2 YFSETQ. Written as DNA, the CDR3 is TGCGCCAGCAGCGCCGGGACAGGGCCCACTGAAGCTTTCTTT. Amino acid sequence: CASSAGTGPTEAFF.

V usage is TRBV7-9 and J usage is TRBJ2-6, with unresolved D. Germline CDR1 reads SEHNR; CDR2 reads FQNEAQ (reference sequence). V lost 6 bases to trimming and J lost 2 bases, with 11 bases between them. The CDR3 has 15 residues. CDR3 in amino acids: CASSSLLTGANVLTF. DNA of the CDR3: TGTGCCAGCAGTTCGCTTCTTACTGGGGCCAACGTCCTGACTTTC.

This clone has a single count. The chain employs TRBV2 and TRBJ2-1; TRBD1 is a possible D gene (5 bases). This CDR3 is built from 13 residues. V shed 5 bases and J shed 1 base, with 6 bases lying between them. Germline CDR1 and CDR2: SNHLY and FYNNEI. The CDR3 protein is CASSRTSYNEQFF. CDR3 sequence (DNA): TGTGCCAGCAGTCGGACATCCTACAATGAGCAGTTCTTC.

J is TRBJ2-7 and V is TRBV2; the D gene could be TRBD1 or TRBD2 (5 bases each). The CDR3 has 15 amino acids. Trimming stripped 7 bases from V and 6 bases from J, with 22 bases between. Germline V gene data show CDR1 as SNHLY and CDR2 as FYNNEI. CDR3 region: CASTLVGTSGGEQYF. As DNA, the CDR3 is TGTGCCAGCACCCTAGTGGGGACGTCTGGGGGCGAGCAGTACTTC.

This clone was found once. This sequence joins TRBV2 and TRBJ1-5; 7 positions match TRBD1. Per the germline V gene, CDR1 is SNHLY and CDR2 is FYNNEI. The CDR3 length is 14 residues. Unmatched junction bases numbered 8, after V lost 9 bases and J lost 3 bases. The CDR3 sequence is CASVRDSPNQPQHF. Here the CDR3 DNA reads TGTGCCAGTGTCCGGGACAGTCCCAATCAGCCCCAGCATTTT.